What follows describes a single T cell receptor (beta chain). This sample stems from a study of blood T cell repertoires in COVID-19. For the study at large: Researchers got acute and convalescent COVID-19 samples from the United States, Italy and Spain. PBMCs, B-cell-depleted T cells, or T cells provided the cDNA or gDNA that made up the material.

How the authors handled the data: Reference gene primer amplification in the assay estimated nucleated cell counts. The assay was immunoSEQ multiplex PCR, and TCRdb's table has in-frame clones only and misses some. V, J and clone size are taken as reported in that table, and D and trimming were inferred from the DNA itself. This table holds about 230,000 clones, around 82% found once. Trimming left V 1 base short and J 7 bases short, with 6 bases between. Germline CDR1 KGHDR, CDR2 SFDVKD. The CDR3 spans 13 residues. This sequence originates from a man older than 75 with acute or convalescent COVID-19. The sample taken for sequencing was peripheral blood. V usage is TRBV24-1 and J usage is TRBJ2-2; D gene ambiguous. CDR3 nucleotide sequence: TGTGCCACCAGTGATTTCGTCAGCGGGGAGCTGTTTTTT. It translates to CATSDFVSGELFF.